These 23 T cell receptor beta chains were all obtained from the same sample, sequenced in a study of radiotherapy plus CTLA-4 blockade in lung cancer. Using immunoSEQ multiplex PCR, the repertoire was profiled, and TCRdb retains in-frame clones only, with some absent. This sample has roughly 60,000 clones; around 69% occur once, and the top ten carry 2.9%. This material consisted of peripheral blood, taken from a patient treated with radiotherapy plus ipilimumab. These receptors originate from a human donor with non-small cell lung cancer who had a complete response to radiotherapy plus ipilimumab.

Remarks on this clone: Sequence at one end of the junction differs from germline and may be a read error. The rearrangement uses TRBV19 and TRBJ2-1, with 8 bases fitting TRBD2. The length of the CDR3 is 16 residues. CDR1 LNHDA and CDR2 SQIVND come from the germline V gene (reference sequence). The CDR3 reads CASSIDGGGLYNERFF. CDR3 DNA: TGTGCCAGTAGTATAGACGGGGGGGGACTCTACAATGAGCGGTTCTTC.

This chain joins TRBV27 and TRBJ2-7; 8 bases map to TRBD1. The CDR3 is made up of 14 amino acids. V was clipped by 6 bases and J by 5 bases; unmatched bases: 9. Germline CDR1 MNHEY, CDR2 SMNVEV (reference sequence). The CDR3 coding sequence is TGTGCCAGCAGCCCAGGGACAGGTTGGAACGAGCAGTACTTC. Translating gives CASSPGTGWNEQYF.

This clone was picked up a small number of times. The V call is TRBV9, the J call TRBJ1-6; a weak D match, TRBD1 (6 bases). The CDR3 totals 14 residues. Germline V gene lookup returns CDR1 SGDLS and CDR2 YYNGEE. V was pared by 3 bases and J by 8 bases, with 12 bases between. The CDR3 loop is CASSEWDTDSPLHF. The CDR3 coding sequence is TGTGCCAGCAGCGAATGGGACACGGATTCACCCCTCCACTTT.

This clone was seen just once. The chain carries TRBV6-5 and TRBJ1-2; 7 bases are shared with TRBD1. V dropped 8 bases and J dropped 3; count of bases not matched to a gene: 9. The CDR3 consists of 14 residues. Per the germline V gene, CDR1 is MNHEY and CDR2 is SVGAGI. CDR3 nucleotide sequence: TGTGCCAGCGGCCTAAGACAGGGAGACTATGGCTACACCTTC. Translation: CASGLRQGDYGYTF.

The rearrangement uses TRBV10-3 and TRBJ2-5; 9 bases match TRBD2. V lost 6 bases, J lost 4 bases, and 18 bases stayed unmatched. From germline, CDR1 is ENHRY and CDR2 SYGVKD. This CDR3 comprises 18 residues. The CDR3 loop is CAISPGGGGASVIETQYF. The CDR3 DNA follows: TGTGCCATCAGCCCTGGGGGCGGGGGGGCCTCGGTAATAGAGACCCAGTACTTC.

The chain employs TRBV10-2 and TRBJ2-3; D might be TRBD2 (5 bases). The V gene's germline CDR1 is WSHSY and CDR2 SAAADI. V lost 6 bases and J lost 0, with 10 bases in between. The CDR3 loop spans 14 amino acids. CDR3 sequence reads: CASRGELSTDTQYF. CDR3 bases: TGCGCCAGCAGGGGAGAGCTTAGCACAGATACGCAGTATTTT.

V usage is TRBV7-2 and J usage is TRBJ2-1; D gene unclear. V lost 8 bases to trimming and J lost 4 bases, with 9 bases between them. Germline V gene data show CDR1 as SGHTA and CDR2 as FQGNSA. The CDR3 runs 12 residues. In DNA, the CDR3 is TGTGCCAGCTCCAGGCAGTACAATGAGCAGTTCTTC. This translates into CASSRQYNEQFF.

The V and J genes are TRBV6-5 and TRBJ2-2; the D gene is possibly TRBD1 (5 bases). The CDR3 contains 16 residues. The V end was cut by 2 bases, the J end by 7 bases, with 17 bases between. The germline V gene has CDR1 MNHEY and CDR2 SVGAGI. CDR3 coding DNA: TGTGCCAGCAGTTACGGGTCGGCAGGGATAAACGGGGAGCTGTTTTTT. Translation: CASSYGSAGINGELFF.

The chain couples TRBV28 to TRBJ2-1, with a possible D match to TRBD2 (6 bases). Looked up from germline, CDR1 is MDHEN and CDR2 is SYDVKM. V lost 8 bases, J lost 8 bases, and 16 bases lay in between. The CDR3 extends over 13 amino acids. CDR3 coding DNA: TGTGCCAGCGGACGGGGGTCAGAATATGAGCAGTTCTTC. As protein: CASGRGSEYEQFF. The full variable domain, rest sourced from reference TRBV28 and TRBJ2-1, is DVKVTQSSRYLVKRTGEKVFLECVQDMDHENMFWYRQDPGLGLRLIYFSYDVKMKEKGDIPEGYSVSREKKERFSLILESASTNQTSMYLCASGRGSEYEQFFGPGTRLTVL.

The chain has TRBV18 and TRBJ2-3; D unclear. The germline V gene has CDR1 KGHSH and CDR2 LQKENI. There are 12 residues in the CDR3. Trimming cost V 6 bases and J 0 bases, with 4 bases left between them. CDR3 sequence (DNA): TGTGCCAGCTCGGCTAGCACAGATACGCAGTATTTT. This translates into CASSASTDTQYF.

The gene calls are TRBV6-5 and TRBJ2-7; 8 bases agree with TRBD2. There are 15 residues in the CDR3. Germline V gene sequence: CDR1 MNHEY, CDR2 SVGAGI. V shed 2 bases and J 3 bases; nucleotides not matched to a gene: 6. CDR3 sequence (DNA): TGTGCCAGCAGTTACGGAAGCGGGGGACTCTACGAGCAGTACTTC. This translates into CASSYGSGGLYEQYF.

This clone has just a few counts. The chain joins TRBV4-1 to TRBJ2-7, with 8 nucleotides matching TRBD1. Losses at the gene ends were 1 base for V and 2 bases for J; bases not matched to a gene: 10. CDR3 length: 17 amino acids. Per the germline V gene, CDR1 is MGHRA and CDR2 is YSYEKL. The CDR3 here is CASSQGLPGTGTYEQYF. In DNA form, the CDR3 reads TGCGCCAGCAGCCAAGGGCTCCCCGGGACAGGAACCTACGAGCAGTACTTC.

This sequence joins TRBV4-1 and TRBJ1-5; the match to TRBD1 covers 10 bases. CDR3 length: 17 amino acids. After removal of 3 bases from V and 2 bases from J, the junction contained 7 bases not matched to a gene. Germline V gene lookup returns CDR1 MGHRA and CDR2 YSYEKL. CDR3 sequence (DNA): TGCGCCAGCAGCCAGCCCGGGGGGACAGGGGGCAATCAGCCCCAGCATTTT. Encoded protein: CASSQPGGTGGNQPQHF.

This sequence joins TRBV27 and TRBJ2-5, with D unresolved. In germline, CDR1 is MNHEY, CDR2 SMNVEV (reference sequence). Trimming shortened V by 0 bases and J by 13 bases, and 9 bases separated the two germline ends. This CDR3 comprises 11 residues. CDR3 bases: TGTGCCAGCAGTTTATCGAAGAACAGGTACTTC. This translates into CASSLSKNRYF.

In this sample, this clone turned up a few times. The genes are TRBV6-5 and TRBJ2-1; 10 bases align to TRBD2. V dropped 4 bases and J dropped 9; count of bases not matched to a gene: 9. The germline V gene encodes CDR1 MNHEY and CDR2 SVGAGI. CDR3 length: 15 residues. The CDR3 DNA is TGTGCCAGCAGTTCTCCTAGCGGGGGAAAACGTGAGCAGTTCTTC. Encoded protein: CASSSPSGGKREQFF.

V gene TRBV5-3 combines with J gene TRBJ2-4; 7 nucleotides line up with TRBD1. TRBV5-3 is an ORF, and what it does is uncertain. The CDR3 extends over 18 amino acids. Germline trimming cut 4 bases from V and 5 bases from J; bases unmatched to any gene: 18. The CDR3 loop is CARSPPTGLEWCQNIQYF. CDR3 nucleotides: TGTGCCAGAAGCCCCCCGACAGGGCTTGAGTGGTGCCAAAACATTCAGTACTTC.

The CDR3 nucleotides read TGTGCCTGGGGAGGGGTCGGAACTAGCACAGATACGCAGTATTTT. Translated: CAWGGVGTSTDTQYF. V and J are TRBV30 and TRBJ2-3, with TRBD2 as a possible D gene (6 bases). This CDR3 spans 15 amino acids. Germline V gives CDR1 GTSNPN, CDR2 SVGIG (reference sequence). V was cut by 5 bases and J by 0 bases, with 15 bases left in between. Drawing the rest from reference TRBV30 and TRBJ2-3, the complete variable domain is SQTIHQWPATLVQPVGSPLSLECTVEGTSNPNLYWYRQAAGRGLQLLFYSVGIGQISSEVPQNLSASRPQDRQFILSSKKLLLSDSGFYLCAWGGVGTSTDTQYFGPGTRLTVL.

The rearrangement joins TRBV28 to TRBJ1-5; 7 bases match TRBD1. Germline CDR1 reads MDHEN; CDR2 reads SYDVKM. V dropped 5 bases and J dropped 4; count of bases not matched to a gene: 5. The CDR3 covers 14 residues. The chain's CDR3 is CASSNQGGNQPQHF. The CDR3 DNA follows: TGTGCCAGCAGTAACCAGGGGGGAAATCAGCCCCAGCATTTT. Full variable domain (remainder filled in from reference TRBV28 and TRBJ1-5): DVKVTQSSRYLVKRTGEKVFLECVQDMDHENMFWYRQDPGLGLRLIYFSYDVKMKEKGDIPEGYSVSREKKERFSLILESASTNQTSMYLCASSNQGGNQPQHFGDGTRLSIL.

This clone was seen once. The rearrangement links TRBV6-1 to TRBJ2-2; a weak D match, TRBD1 (5 bases). CDR3 length: 14 residues. Germline values: CDR1 MNHNS, CDR2 SASEGT. The V end lost 6 bases, the J end lost 4 bases, and 12 bases lay between the germline ends. CDR3 in DNA: TGTGCCAGCAGGGTAGACAGAACCACCGGGGAGCTGTTTTTT. It specifies CASRVDRTTGELFF.

V usage is TRBV5-1 and J usage is TRBJ1-1; 9 nucleotides match TRBD1. The CDR3 is 22 amino acids. V shed 1 base and J 0 bases; nucleotides not matched to a gene: 22. CDR1 is SGHRS, CDR2 YFSETQ, per germline. CDR3 amino acids: CASSLNPSFAGTGPKMNTEAFF. In nucleotides, the CDR3 is TGCGCCAGCAGCTTGAATCCCTCGTTTGCTGGGACAGGGCCGAAAATGAACACTGAAGCTTTCTTT.

Points on this clone: One junction end disagrees with the germline gene, perhaps due to a read error. The chain couples TRBV7-8 to TRBJ1-5; the D gene is possibly TRBD1 (6 bases). This CDR3 has 15 residues. Germline V gene data show CDR1 as SGHVS and CDR2 as FQNEAQ. Here the CDR3 reads CASTTRGGIAQPRHF. For the CDR3, the DNA is TGTGCCAGCACCACAAGGGGGGGGATCGCTCAGCCCCGGCATTTT.

The DNA for the CDR3 is TGTGCCAGCAGTGAAGTTACCGGGGGCACCGGGGAGCTGTTTTTT. It translates to CASSEVTGGTGELFF. V usage is TRBV2 and J usage is TRBJ2-2; D is perhaps TRBD2 (6 bases). CDR3 length: 15 residues. The ends were cut back, 1 base at V and 4 bases at J, with 10 bases in the middle. Germline V gene sequence: CDR1 SNHLY, CDR2 FYNNEI.

The V gene is TRBV11-2, the J gene TRBJ2-7; D uncertain. The V gene's germline CDR1 is SGHAT and CDR2 FQNNGV. V gave up 0 bases and J gave up 9 bases, with 9 bases separating them. This CDR3 contains 12 residues. The CDR3 sequence is CASSLDSAWQYF. The CDR3 DNA sequence: TGTGCCAGCAGCTTAGATTCTGCGTGGCAGTACTTC.